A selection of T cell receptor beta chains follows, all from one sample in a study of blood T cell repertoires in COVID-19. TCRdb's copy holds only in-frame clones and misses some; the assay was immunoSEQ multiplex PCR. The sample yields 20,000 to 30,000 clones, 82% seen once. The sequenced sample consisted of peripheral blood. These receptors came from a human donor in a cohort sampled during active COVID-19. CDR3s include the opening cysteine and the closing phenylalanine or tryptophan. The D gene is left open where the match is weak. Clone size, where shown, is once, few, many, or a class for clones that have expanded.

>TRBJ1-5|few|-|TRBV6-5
CASSYSTAHQPQHF
TGTGCCAGCAGTTACTCTACAGCCCATCAGCCCCAGCATTTT
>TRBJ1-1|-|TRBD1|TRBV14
CASSQDLGQLNTEAFF
TGTGCCAGCAGCCAAGATTTGGGACAGTTGAACACTGAAGCTTTCTTT
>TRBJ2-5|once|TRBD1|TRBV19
CASSPRPGQGWETQYF
TGTGCCAGTAGTCCGAGACCGGGACAGGGGTGGGAGACCCAGTACTTC
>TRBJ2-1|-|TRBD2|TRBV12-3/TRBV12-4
CASSLGLAGGQFF
TGTGCCAGCAGTTTAGGCCTAGCGGGGGGGCAGTTCTTC
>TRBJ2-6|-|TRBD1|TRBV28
CASSTGGTGANVLTF
TGTGCCAGCAGCACAGGGGGCACTGGGGCCAACGTCCTGACTTTC
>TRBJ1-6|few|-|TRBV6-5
CASSYSRQGEPLHF
TGTGCCAGCAGTTACTCTCGGCAGGGTGAACCCCTCCACTTT
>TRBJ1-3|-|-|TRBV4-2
CASSRDTSGGNTIYF
TGTGCCAGCAGCCGGGACACCTCTGGGGGAAACACCATATATTTT
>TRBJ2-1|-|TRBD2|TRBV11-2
CASSPSGNEQFF
TGTGCCAGCAGCCCTAGCGGGAATGAGCAGTTCTTC
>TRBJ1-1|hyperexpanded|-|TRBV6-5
CASNQQGSTEAFF
TGTGCCAGCAACCAACAGGGAAGCACTGAAGCTTTCTTT
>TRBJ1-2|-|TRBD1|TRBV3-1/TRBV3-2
CASSQQPGGGYGYTF
TGTGCCAGCAGCCAGCAACCAGGGGGCGGCTATGGCTACACCTTC
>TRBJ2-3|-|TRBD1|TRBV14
CASSPRAGTGRTDTQYF
TGTGCCAGCAGCCCCCGGGCCGGGACAGGGAGGACAGATACGCAGTATTTT
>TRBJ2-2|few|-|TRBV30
CAWSRDAQGIGELFF
TGTGCCTGGAGTCGCGACGCACAGGGAATCGGGGAGCTGTTTTTT
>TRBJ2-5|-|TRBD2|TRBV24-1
CATSDLGLAGETQYF
TGTGCCACCAGTGATTTGGGACTAGCGGGAGAGACCCAGTACTTC
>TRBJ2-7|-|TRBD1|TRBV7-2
CASSQGTGGPYEQYF
TGTGCCAGCAGCCAGGGGACAGGGGGCCCCTACGAGCAGTACTTC
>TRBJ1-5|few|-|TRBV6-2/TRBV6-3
CASSYSRGQPQHF
TGTGCCAGCAGTTACTCGAGAGGTCAGCCCCAGCATTTT
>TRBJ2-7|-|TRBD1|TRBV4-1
CASRPAGGSFYEQYF
TGCGCCAGCAGGCCCGCAGGGGGCTCGTTTTACGAGCAGTACTTC
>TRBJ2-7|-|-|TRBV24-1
CATRGRRGYEQYF
TGTGCCACCAGGGGACGGCGGGGATACGAGCAGTACTTC
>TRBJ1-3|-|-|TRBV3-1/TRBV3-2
CASSQGQRGKNTIYF
TGTGCCAGCAGCCAGGGACAACGGGGTAAAAACACCATATATTTT
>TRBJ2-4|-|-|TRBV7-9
CASSFVGASQNIQYF
TGTGCCAGCAGCTTTGTTGGGGCCAGCCAAAACATTCAGTACTTC
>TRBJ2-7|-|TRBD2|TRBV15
CATSRAPGLAGGGKSYEQYF
TGTGCCACCAGCAGGGCCCCCGGACTAGCGGGAGGGGGGAAGTCCTACGAGCAGTACTTC
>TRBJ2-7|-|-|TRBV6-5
CASQPYRAGVYEQYF
TGTGCCAGCCAGCCTTATAGGGCAGGGGTCTACGAGCAGTACTTC
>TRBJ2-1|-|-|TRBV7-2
CASSHSTVISYNEQFF
TGTGCCAGCAGCCACTCGACAGTTATATCCTACAATGAGCAGTTCTTC
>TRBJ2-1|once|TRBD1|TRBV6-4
CASSKGQGAYNEQFF
TGTGCCAGCAGTAAAGGACAGGGGGCCTACAATGAGCAGTTCTTC
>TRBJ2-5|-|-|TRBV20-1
CSAGRETQYF
TGCAGTGCGGGCCGAGAGACCCAGTACTTC
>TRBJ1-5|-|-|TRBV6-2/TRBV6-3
CASSILSLGNQPQHF
TGTGCCAGCAGTATACTGTCCTTGGGCAATCAGCCCCAGCATTTT
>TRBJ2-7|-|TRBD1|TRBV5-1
CASSPRTGGLYEQYF
TGCGCCAGCAGCCCGAGGACAGGGGGGCTATACGAGCAGTACTTC
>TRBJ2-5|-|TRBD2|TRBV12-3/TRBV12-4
CASSRTRQETQYF
TGTGCCAGCAGTCGGACTAGACAAGAGACCCAGTACTTC
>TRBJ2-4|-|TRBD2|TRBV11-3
CASSLASGTKNIQYF
TGTGCCAGCAGCTTAGCTAGCGGGACGAAAAACATTCAGTACTTC
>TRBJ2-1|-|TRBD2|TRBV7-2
CASSLSPSGGALTNEQFF
TGTGCCAGCAGCTTAAGCCCTAGCGGGGGGGCCTTAACAAATGAGCAGTTCTTC
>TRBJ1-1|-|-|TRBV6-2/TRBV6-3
CASSQTSEAFF
TGTGCCAGCAGCCAAACCAGTGAAGCTTTCTTT
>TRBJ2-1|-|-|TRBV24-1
CATSDLLAQGVREQFF
TGTGCCACCAGTGATTTACTAGCCCAAGGGGTGAGAGAGCAGTTCTTC
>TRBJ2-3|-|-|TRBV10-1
CASSDAAAYNTDTQYF
TGCGCCAGCAGTGATGCCGCCGCATACAACACAGATACGCAGTATTTT
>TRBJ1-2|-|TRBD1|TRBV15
CATSPKEDRLGGYTF
TGTGCCACCAGCCCGAAAGAGGACAGGCTCGGGGGCTACACCTTC
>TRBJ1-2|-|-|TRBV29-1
CSADRGYGYTF
TGCAGCGCAGATCGAGGCTATGGCTACACCTTC
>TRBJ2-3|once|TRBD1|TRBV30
CAWITGTGNADTQYF
TGTGCCTGGATTACCGGGACAGGTAACGCAGATACGCAGTATTTT
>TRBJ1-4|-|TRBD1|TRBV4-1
CASSPRGQTYTNEKLFF
TGCGCCAGCAGCCCGAGGGGACAGACTTATACTAATGAAAAACTGTTTTTT